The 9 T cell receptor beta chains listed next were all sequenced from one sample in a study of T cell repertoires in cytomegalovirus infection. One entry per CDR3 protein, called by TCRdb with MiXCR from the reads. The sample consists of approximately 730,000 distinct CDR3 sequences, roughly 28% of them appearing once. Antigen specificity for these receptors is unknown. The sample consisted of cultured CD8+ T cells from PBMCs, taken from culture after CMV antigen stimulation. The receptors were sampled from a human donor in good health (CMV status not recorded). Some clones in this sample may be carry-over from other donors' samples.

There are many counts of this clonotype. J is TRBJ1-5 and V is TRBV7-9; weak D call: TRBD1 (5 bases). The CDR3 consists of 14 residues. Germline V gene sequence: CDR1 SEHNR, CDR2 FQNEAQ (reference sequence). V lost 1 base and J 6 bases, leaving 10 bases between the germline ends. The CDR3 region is CASSLEGSGQPQHF. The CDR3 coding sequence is TGTGCCAGCAGCTTAGAGGGGAGCGGTCAGCCCCAGCATTTT.

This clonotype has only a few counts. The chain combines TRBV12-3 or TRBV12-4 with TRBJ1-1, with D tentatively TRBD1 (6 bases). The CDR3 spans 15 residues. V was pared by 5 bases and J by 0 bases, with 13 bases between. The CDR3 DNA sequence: TGTGCCAGCAGTCACACGGGGGACATGAACACTGAAGCTTTCTTT. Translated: CASSHTGDMNTEAFF.

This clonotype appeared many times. The chain's CDR3 is CASSHTEINYGYTF. Here the CDR3 DNA reads TGTGCCAGCAGCCATACAGAAATTAACTATGGCTACACCTTC. The rearrangement uses TRBV7-2 and TRBJ1-2, with D unresolved. V was cut by 5 bases and J by 1 base, with 11 bases left in between. This CDR3 is built from 14 residues. From germline, CDR1 is SGHTA and CDR2 FQGNSA.

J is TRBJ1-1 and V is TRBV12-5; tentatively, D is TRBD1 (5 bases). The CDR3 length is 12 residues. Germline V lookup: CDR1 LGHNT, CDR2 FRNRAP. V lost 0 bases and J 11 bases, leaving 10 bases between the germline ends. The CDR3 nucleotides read TGTGCTAGTGGTTTGGTGTCGGGGGTGGCTTTCTTT. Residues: CASGLVSGVAFF.

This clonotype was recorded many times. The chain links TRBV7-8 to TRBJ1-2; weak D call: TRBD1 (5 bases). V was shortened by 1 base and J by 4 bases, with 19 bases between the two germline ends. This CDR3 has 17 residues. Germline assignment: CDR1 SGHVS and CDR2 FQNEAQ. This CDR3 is CASSLGPSGGPPYGYTF. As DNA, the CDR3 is TGTGCCAGCAGCTTAGGTCCGTCCGGGGGACCACCCTATGGCTACACCTTC. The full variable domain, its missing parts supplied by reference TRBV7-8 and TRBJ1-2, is GAGVSQSPRYKVAKRGQDVALRCDPISGHVSLFWYQQALGQGPEFLTYFQNEAQLDKSGLPSDRFFAERPEGSVSTLKIQRTQQEDSAVYLCASSLGPSGGPPYGYTFGSGTRLTVV.

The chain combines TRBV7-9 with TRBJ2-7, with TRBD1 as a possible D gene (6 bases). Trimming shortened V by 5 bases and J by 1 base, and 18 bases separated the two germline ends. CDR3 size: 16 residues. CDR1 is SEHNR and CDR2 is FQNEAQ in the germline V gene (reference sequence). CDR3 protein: CASSPQQGVRSYEQYV. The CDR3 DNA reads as TGTGCCAGCAGCCCTCAACAGGGCGTAAGATCCTACGAGCAGTACGTC.

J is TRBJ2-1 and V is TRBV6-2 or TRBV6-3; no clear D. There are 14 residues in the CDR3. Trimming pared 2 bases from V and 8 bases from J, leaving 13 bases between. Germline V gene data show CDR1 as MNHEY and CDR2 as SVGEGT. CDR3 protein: CASSYSPPFDEQFF. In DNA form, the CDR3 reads TGTGCCAGCAGTTACAGTCCCCCGTTTGATGAGCAGTTCTTC.

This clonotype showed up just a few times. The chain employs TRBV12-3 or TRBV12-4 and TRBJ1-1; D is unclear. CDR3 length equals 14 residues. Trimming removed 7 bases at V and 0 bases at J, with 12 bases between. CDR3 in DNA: TGTGCCAGCACCCAGGAGTACATGAACACTGAAGCTTTCTTT. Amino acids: CASTQEYMNTEAFF.

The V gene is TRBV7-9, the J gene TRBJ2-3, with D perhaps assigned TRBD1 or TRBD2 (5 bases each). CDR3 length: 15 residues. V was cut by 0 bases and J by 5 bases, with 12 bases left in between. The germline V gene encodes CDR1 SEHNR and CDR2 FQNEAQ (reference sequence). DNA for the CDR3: TGTGCCAGCAGCTTAGCGGGACGGTCGGGAGATACGCAGTATTTT. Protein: CASSLAGRSGDTQYF.